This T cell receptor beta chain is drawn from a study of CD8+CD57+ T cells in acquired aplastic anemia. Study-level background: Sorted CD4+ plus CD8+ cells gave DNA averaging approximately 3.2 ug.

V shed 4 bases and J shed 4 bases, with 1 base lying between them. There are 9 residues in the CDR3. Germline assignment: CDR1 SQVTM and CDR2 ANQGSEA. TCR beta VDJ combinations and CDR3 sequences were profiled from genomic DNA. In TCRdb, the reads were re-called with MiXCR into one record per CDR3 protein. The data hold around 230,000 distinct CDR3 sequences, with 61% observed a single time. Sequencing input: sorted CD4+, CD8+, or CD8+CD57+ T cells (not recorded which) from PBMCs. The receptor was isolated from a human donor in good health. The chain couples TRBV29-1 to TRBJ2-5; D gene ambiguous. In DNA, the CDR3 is TGCAGCGTTGGAGAGACCCAGTACTTC. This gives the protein CSVGETQYF. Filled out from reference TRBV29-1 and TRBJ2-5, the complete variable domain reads SAVISQKPSRDICQRGTSLTIQCQVDSQVTMMFWYRQQPGQSLTLIATANQGSEATYESGFVIDKFPISRPNLTFSTLTVSNMSPEDSSIYLCSVGETQYFGPGTRLLVL.